The 10 T cell receptor beta chains below come from one sample, sequenced in a study of shared clonotypes between healthy human individuals. Libraries were prepared by immunoSEQ multiplex PCR; TCRdb keeps only in-frame clonotypes and omits some of them. This sample carries about 520,000 clones, 81% of them seen once, and the ten largest clones take approximately 11%. The sequenced sample was PBMCs. Every receptor here comes from a woman aged 40 to 50 in good health. Some clones in this sample may be carry-over from other donors' samples.

The chain combines TRBV4-1 with TRBJ2-5; D is possibly TRBD1 (6 bases). There are 14 residues in the CDR3. V dropped 5 bases and J dropped 1 base, with 11 bases sitting between them. CDR1 is MGHRA and CDR2 is YSYEKL in the germline V gene. The chain's CDR3 is CASSRQVPQETQYF. The CDR3 DNA follows: TGCGCCAGCAGCAGACAGGTACCCCAAGAGACCCAGTACTTC.

A remark on this clone: A far bigger clonotype differs at one base, so this is likely a read error. The sample has other DNA sequences that encode this CDR3 too. This sequence joins TRBV5-4 and TRBJ2-5; D is uncertain. Germline-derived CDR1 and CDR2 are SGHNT and YYREEE (reference sequence). This CDR3 is 14 amino acids long. Trimming stripped 4 bases from V and 5 bases from J, with 15 bases between. The CDR3: CASSGPTGEETQYF. The CDR3 coding sequence is TGTGCCAGCAGCGGCCCGACCGGAGAGGAGACCCAGTACTTC.

Comments on this clone: A read error is the likely source, as a far larger clone sits one nucleotide away. Within the sample, other DNA sequences also encode this same CDR3. The chain links TRBV5-1 to TRBJ1-4; D is uncertain. The CDR3 length is 17 residues. V lost 4 bases, J lost 8 bases, and 24 bases lay in between. CDR1 is SGHRS, CDR2 YFSETQ, per germline. The CDR3 bases are TGCGCCAGCAGCGTGGGTTTGGGTGTGAATTCCGGGGAAAAACTGTTTTTT. Amino acids: CASSVGLGVNSGEKLFF.

The V and J genes are TRBV7-9 and TRBJ2-7, with 10 bases fitting TRBD2. V lost 1 base and J lost 0; bases outside the gene matches: 0. The CDR3 spans 15 residues. Germline CDR1 is SEHNR and CDR2 is FQNEAQ (reference sequence). CDR3 coding DNA: TGTGCCAGCAGCTTAGTAGCGGGAGGCTCCTACGAGCAGTACTTC. It is translated as CASSLVAGGSYEQYF.

This clone occurred a few times. A much larger clone sits a single nucleotide away, making a read error possible. The V and J genes are TRBV27 and TRBJ2-5; weak D call: TRBD1 (7 bases). CDR3 length equals 14 residues. The V end lost 0 bases, the J end lost 5 bases, and 10 bases lay between the germline ends. The germline gives CDR1 MNHEY, CDR2 SMNVEV (reference sequence). The chain's CDR3 is CASSLSAGGETQYF. Written as DNA, the CDR3 is TGTGCCAGCAGTTTATCGGCAGGGGGGGAGACCCAGTACTTC.

This clone appeared many times. V usage is TRBV27 and J usage is TRBJ2-7; 10 nucleotides agree with TRBD2. Germline-derived CDR1 and CDR2 are MNHEY and SMNVEV (reference sequence). Losses at the gene ends were 5 bases for V and 5 bases for J; bases not matched to a gene: 9. CDR3 length: 15 residues. The CDR3 region is CASSTKREGPHEQYF. Here the CDR3 DNA reads TGTGCCAGCAGTACCAAGCGGGAGGGCCCCCACGAGCAGTACTTC.

The chain combines TRBV7-3 with TRBJ2-3, with D possibly TRBD1 on 5 matching bases. CDR3 length: 15 residues. The V gene's germline CDR1 is SGHTA and CDR2 FQGTGA. Trimming left V 0 bases short and J 2 bases short, with 9 bases between. The CDR3 nucleotides read TGTGCCAGCAGCTTAACGCAGGGTTCCACAGATACGCAGTATTTT. It specifies CASSLTQGSTDTQYF.

This clone came up many times. This CDR3 is also generated by other DNA sequences in the sample. The chain has TRBV9 and TRBJ2-6; 7 bases map to TRBD1. This CDR3 contains 18 residues. Germline V gene data show CDR1 as SGDLS and CDR2 as YYNGEE. V shed 0 bases and J 0 bases; nucleotides not matched to a gene: 6. CDR3 in amino acids: CASSVAGTAHSGANVLTF. CDR3 nucleotide sequence: TGTGCCAGCAGCGTAGCCGGGACAGCTCACTCTGGGGCCAACGTCCTGACTTTC. Combining the CDR3 with reference TRBV9 and TRBJ2-6 gives the whole variable domain DSGVTQTPKHLITATGQRVTLRCSPRSGDLSVYWYQQSLDQGLQFLIQYYNGEERAKGNILERFSAQQFPDLHSELNLSSLELGDSALYFCASSVAGTAHSGANVLTFGAGSRLTVL.

The chain's CDR3 is CASGRKGTGAYEQYF. Written as DNA, the CDR3 is TGTGCCAGCGGTCGAAAGGGGACAGGGGCCTACGAGCAGTACTTC. The chain recombines TRBV6-1 with TRBJ2-7; 10 bases match TRBD1. From germline, CDR1 is MNHNS and CDR2 SASEGT. The CDR3 totals 15 residues. Trimming took 8 bases from V and 2 from J; bases not matched to a gene: 9.

V and J are TRBV2 and TRBJ2-7; either TRBD1 or TRBD2 may fit D (5 bases each). Trimming removed 4 bases from V and 4 bases from J, with 14 bases in between. Germline V gives CDR1 SNHLY, CDR2 FYNNEI. This CDR3 has 14 amino acids. The CDR3 region has the DNA TGTGCCAGCAGTGCATTAGGGACCGGGTACGAGCAGTACTTC. This codes for CASSALGTGYEQYF.